This TCR beta chain was found in a study of CD8+CD57+ T cells in acquired aplastic anemia listed by TCRdb under 2018. Regarding the study in general: On average, sorted CD4+ and CD8+ cells yielded around 3.5 ug of extracted DNA, with a range of roughly 0.17 to 30 ug. CD8+CD57+ expansion was defined as a frequency above the mean frequency observed in healthy subjects. Findings and caveats that apply to the study as a whole: Patients and healthy controls showed no significant difference in CD8+ Simpson's diversity (P=0.060). Nearly 30 CD8+ CDR3 sequences were found in both patients and controls but appeared to be highly expressed in patients and within the immunodominant clones of the patients.

TCR beta VDJ combination and CDR3 sequence profiling used genomic DNA as the template. An Illumina HiSeq 2000 was used for TCR repertoire sequencing. The source study handled its data this way. TRBV/TRBJ rearrangement plots, CDR3 size and DJ length profiles, and Simpson's diversity index were used to assess repertoires. The most abundant DNA sequence in the deep sequencing data was taken as the immunodominant clone. CDR3 amino acid sequences were screened for sharing across subjects and were compared with published repertoires and the VDJdb database. In TCRdb, the public reads were trimmed at Q25 with fastp and aligned with MiXCR, with productive beta chains retained. CDR3 protein duplicates are merged, each entry listing the most common genes and DNA. V and J calls and clone size were set by TCRdb, not the authors. The sample contains some 140,000 distinct CDR3 sequences, just over 50% of them found a single time. In total, the top ten clones hold roughly 12% of the sample.

The patients picked for sequencing were ones in whom flow cytometry had shown an expansion of CD8+CD57+ cells. Severe acquired aplastic anemia was diagnosed in all patients according to International Study of Aplastic Anemia and Agranulocytosis and Camitta criteria. At the time blood was sampled, none of the patients had received any therapy. TCR repertoires of sorted CD4+ and CD8+ blood T cells from severe aplastic anemia patients and healthy subjects were deep-sequenced in the study. Patients were enrolled under clinicaltrials.gov protocols 00001620, 01623167, 00001397, 00071045, 00081523 and 00961064 in the USA. Ficoll-Paque density gradient centrifugation was used to isolate peripheral blood mononuclear cells. CD4+ and CD8+ T cells were sorted by FACS or magnetic beads before DNA extraction. Via the germline V gene, CDR1 is SGHVS and CDR2 FQNEAQ. The CDR3 numbers 12 residues from cysteine through phenylalanine. Only CDR3 DNA remains: 36 bases, in frame from the first base. V loses 0 bases, J loses 5 bases, and the germline ends lie 4 bases apart.

The sample holds many counts of this clonotype. It lacks a known antigen. Base qualities are not provided; no much larger clone lies one nucleotide away. The receptor was derived from a human donor with aplastic anemia. Sequenced material: sorted CD4+, CD8+, or CD8+CD57+ T cells (not recorded which) from PBMCs. The chain links TRBV7-8 with TRBJ1-2, with the D gene call left open. The DNA sequence is given as TGTGCCAGCAGCTTAGCTACATATGGCTACACCTTC. Its translation reads: CASSLATYGYTF.